This T cell receptor beta chain derives from a study of T-cell reconstitution after alpha-beta-depleted transplantation in children. V was clipped by 4 bases and J by 9 bases; unmatched bases: 7. The CDR3 loop spans 15 amino acids. The germline gives CDR1 MNHNS, CDR2 SASEGT. Using unique molecular identifiers, the investigators prepared the TCRbeta library. TCRdb independently ran MiXCR on the PCR reads; one entry per CDR3 protein. In the table there are roughly 350,000 distinct CDR3 sequences, over 9% of which are singletons. The chain combines TRBV6-1 with TRBJ2-2, with 11 bases identical to TRBD1. The sample consisted of PBMCs from the stem cell graft donor, taken from the stem cell graft. The receptor comes from a human donor who donated a stem cell graft to a child with acute lymphoblastic leukemia. The CDR3 is CASSAGTGGNWELFF. Here the CDR3 DNA reads TGTGCCAGCAGTGCTGGGACAGGGGGAAATTGGGAGCTGTTTTTT.